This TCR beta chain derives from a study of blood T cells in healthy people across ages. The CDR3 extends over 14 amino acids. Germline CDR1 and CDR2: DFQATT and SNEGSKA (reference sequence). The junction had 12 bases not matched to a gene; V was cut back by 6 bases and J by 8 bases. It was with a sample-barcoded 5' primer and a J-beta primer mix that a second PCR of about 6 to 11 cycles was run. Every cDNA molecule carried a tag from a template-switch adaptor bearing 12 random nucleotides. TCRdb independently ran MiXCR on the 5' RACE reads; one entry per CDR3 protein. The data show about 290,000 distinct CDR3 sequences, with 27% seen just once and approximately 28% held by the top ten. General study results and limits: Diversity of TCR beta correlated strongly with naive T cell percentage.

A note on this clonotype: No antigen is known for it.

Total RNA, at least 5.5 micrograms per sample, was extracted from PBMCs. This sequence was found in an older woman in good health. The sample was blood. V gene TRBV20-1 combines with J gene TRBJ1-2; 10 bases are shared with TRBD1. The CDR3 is CSATPGQGREGYTF. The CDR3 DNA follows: TGCAGTGCCACCCCGGGACAGGGGAGAGAGGGCTACACCTTC.